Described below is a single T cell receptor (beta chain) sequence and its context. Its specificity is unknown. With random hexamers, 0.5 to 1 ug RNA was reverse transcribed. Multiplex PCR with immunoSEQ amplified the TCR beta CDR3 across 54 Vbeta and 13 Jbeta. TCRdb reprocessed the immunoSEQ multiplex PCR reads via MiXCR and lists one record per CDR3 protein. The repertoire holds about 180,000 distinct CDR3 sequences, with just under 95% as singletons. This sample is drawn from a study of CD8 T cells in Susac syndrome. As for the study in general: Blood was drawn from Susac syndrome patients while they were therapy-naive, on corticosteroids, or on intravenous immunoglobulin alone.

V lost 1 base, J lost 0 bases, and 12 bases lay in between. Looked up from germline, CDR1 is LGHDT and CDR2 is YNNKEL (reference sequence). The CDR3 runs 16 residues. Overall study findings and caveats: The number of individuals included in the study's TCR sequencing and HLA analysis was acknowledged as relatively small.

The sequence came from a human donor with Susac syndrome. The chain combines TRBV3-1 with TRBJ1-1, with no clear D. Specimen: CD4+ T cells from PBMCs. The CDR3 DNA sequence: TGTGCCAGCAGCCAAGCCCCCGGATCCATGAACACTGAAGCTTTCTTT. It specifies CASSQAPGSMNTEAFF. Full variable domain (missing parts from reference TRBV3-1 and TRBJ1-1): DTAVSQTPKYLVTQMGNDKSIKCEQNLGHDTMYWYKQDSKKFLKIMFSYNNKELIINETVPNRFSPKSPDKAHLNLHINSLELGDSAVYFCASSQAPGSMNTEAFFGQGTRLTVV.